This T cell receptor beta chain is from a study of T-cell reconstitution after alpha-beta-depleted transplantation in children. Between the trimmed V and J ends, which lost 4 bases and 5 bases, there was a span of 12 bases. Germline CDR1 reads SGHRS; CDR2 reads YFSETQ. The CDR3 totals 13 residues. The table lists this clonotype with a few counts. A library of TCRbeta sequences, prepared with unique molecular identifiers, was generated. TCRdb reprocessed the PCR reads with MiXCR, giving one entry per CDR3 protein. The data contain around 60,000 distinct CDR3 sequences, roughly 45% of them seen just once; the ten biggest clones take up 98%.

The origin of this receptor is a male patient younger than 18 who had a stem cell transplant for acute lymphoblastic leukemia, so the T cells may come from the graft donor. The sample was PBMCs, mostly from graft donor cells, taken 360 days after TCRalphabeta/CD19-depleted stem cell transplant. The V gene is TRBV5-1, the J gene TRBJ2-5; D might be TRBD2 (6 bases). The CDR3 coding sequence is TGCGCCAGCAGCATGGTTCGGGGGGAGACCCAGTACTTC. Amino acid sequence: CASSMVRGETQYF. The variable domain in full, with the rest retrieved from reference TRBV5-1 and TRBJ2-5, is KAGVTQTPRYLIKTRGQQVTLSCSPISGHRSVSWYQQTPGQGLQFLFEYFSETQRNKGNFPGRFSGRQFSNSRSEMNVSTLELGDSALYLCASSMVRGETQYFGPGTRLLVL.